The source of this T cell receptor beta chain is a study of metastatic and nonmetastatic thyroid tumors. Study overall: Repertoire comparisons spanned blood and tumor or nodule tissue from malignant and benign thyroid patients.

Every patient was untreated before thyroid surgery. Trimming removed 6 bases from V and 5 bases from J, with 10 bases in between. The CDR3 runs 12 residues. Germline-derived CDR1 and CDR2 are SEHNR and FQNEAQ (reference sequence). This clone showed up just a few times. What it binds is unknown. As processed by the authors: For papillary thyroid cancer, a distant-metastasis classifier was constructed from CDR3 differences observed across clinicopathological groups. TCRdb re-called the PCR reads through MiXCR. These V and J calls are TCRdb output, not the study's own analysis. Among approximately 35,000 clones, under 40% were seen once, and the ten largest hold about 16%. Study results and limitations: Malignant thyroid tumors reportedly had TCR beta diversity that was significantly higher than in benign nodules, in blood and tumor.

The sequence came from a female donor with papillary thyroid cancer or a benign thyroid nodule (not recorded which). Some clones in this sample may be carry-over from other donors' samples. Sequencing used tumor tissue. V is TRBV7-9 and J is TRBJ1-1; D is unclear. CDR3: CASRQEGTEAFF. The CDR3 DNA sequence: TGTGCCAGCAGGCAAGAGGGAACTGAAGCTTTCTTT.